The sequence of this TCR beta chain was determined in a study of cytomegalovirus exposure and HLA in healthy donors. Background on the study: The 650 to 850 first-cohort repertoires and the approximately 110 validation repertoires shared the same platform, a later analysis reported. General study findings and limits: Testing in vitro showed a few CMV-associated chains specific for CMV antigens. Reported results showed that the classifier diagnosed cytomegalovirus status with high specificity and sensitivity.

It was the roughly 110-subject validation cohort, separate from the 666-subject first cohort, to which the donors belonged. Clones were read by immunoSEQ multiplex PCR, and TCRdb kept only the in-frame ones, dropping some. The repertoire holds approximately 300,000 clones, with 80% to 90% as singletons. This clone was detected once. Its antigen is still unknown. The CDR3 has 14 amino acids. Trimming pared 2 bases from V and 3 bases from J, leaving 11 bases between. Germline assignment: CDR1 ENHRY and CDR2 SYGVKD. The gene calls are TRBV10-3 and TRBJ2-7; TRBD2 might be the D (5 bases). The receptor was derived from a woman aged 18-29 years in good health and CMV-seronegative. Sequenced material: PBMCs. CDR3: CAISEPGSNYEQYF. The CDR3 coding sequence is TGTGCCATCAGTGAGCCTGGGAGCAACTACGAGCAGTACTTC.